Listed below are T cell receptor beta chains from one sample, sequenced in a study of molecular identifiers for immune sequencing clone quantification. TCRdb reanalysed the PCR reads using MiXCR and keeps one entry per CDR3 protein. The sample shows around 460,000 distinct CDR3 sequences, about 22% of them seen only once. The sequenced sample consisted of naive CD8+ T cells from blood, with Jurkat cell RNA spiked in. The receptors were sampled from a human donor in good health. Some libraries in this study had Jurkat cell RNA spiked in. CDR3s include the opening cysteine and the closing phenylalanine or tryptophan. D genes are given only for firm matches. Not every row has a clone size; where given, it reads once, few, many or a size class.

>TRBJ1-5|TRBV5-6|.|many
CASSQSTIGGWNQPQHF
TGTGCCAGCAGCCAGAGCACGATTGGGGGCTGGAATCAGCCCCAGCATTTT
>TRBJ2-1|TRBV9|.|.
CASSSWHSGVNEQFF
TGTGCCAGCAGCTCTTGGCATAGCGGCGTCAATGAGCAGTTCTTC
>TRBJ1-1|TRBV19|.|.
CASSISLNTEASF
TGTGCCAGTAGTATTAGTCTTAACACTGAAGCTTCCTTT
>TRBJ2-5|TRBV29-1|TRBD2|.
CSVVGGRQETQYF
TGCAGCGTTGTGGGGGGGAGGCAAGAGACCCAGTACTTC
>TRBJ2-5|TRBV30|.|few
CAWIVAETQYF
TGTGCCTGGATTGTCGCGGAGACCCAGTACTTC
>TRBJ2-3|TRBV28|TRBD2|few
CASRATSVRSTDTQYF
TGTGCCAGCAGAGCCACTAGCGTGAGAAGCACAGATACGCAGTATTTT
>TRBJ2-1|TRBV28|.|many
CASFKGPGHEQFF
TGTGCCAGTTTTAAGGGTCCGGGGCATGAGCAGTTCTTC
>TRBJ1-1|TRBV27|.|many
CASRFVEAFF
TGTGCCAGCAGATTTGTTGAAGCTTTCTTT
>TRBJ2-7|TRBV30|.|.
CAWSAYVDEQYF
TGTGCCTGGAGCGCGTACGTGGACGAGCAGTACTTC
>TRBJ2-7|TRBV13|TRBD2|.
CASSSGGTGYEQYF
TGTGCCAGCAGCTCCGGGGGGACGGGCTACGAGCAGTACTTC
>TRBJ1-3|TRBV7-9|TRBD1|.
CASSPPTGAGNAIYF
TGTGCCAGCAGCCCGCCGACAGGGGCTGGAAACGCCATATATTTT
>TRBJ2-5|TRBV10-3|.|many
CAISDAEDQETQYF
TGTGCCATCAGTGATGCAGAAGACCAAGAGACCCAGTACTTC
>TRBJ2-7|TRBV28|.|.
CASSFRGRGRVEQYF
TGTGCCAGCAGTTTTAGGGGCAGGGGGAGGGTCGAGCAGTACTTC
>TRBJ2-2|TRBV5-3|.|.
CASSSGAGRTGELFF
TGTGCCAGCAGCTCCGGGGCAGGGAGGACCGGGGAGCTGTTTTTT